Following are 21 T cell receptor beta chains from one sample sequenced in a study of blood T cell repertoires in COVID-19. Data came from immunoSEQ multiplex PCR; TCRdb stores just in-frame clones and leaves some out. The sample yields approximately 93,000 clones, around 67% seen once. Sequencing used peripheral blood. Receptors were obtained from a man aged 65 to 85 with COVID-19, enrolled during active disease.

This clone was recorded once. This chain links TRBV6-5 with TRBJ1-1; 9 nucleotides agree with TRBD1. The CDR3 is 14 amino acids. The V and J ends lost 3 bases and 3 bases, in that order; junction bases with no gene match: 2. CDR1 and CDR2 (germline): MNHEY, SVGAGI. CDR3 nucleotides: TGTGCCAGCAGTTATCGGACAGGGGACACTGAAGCTTTCTTT. This sequence encodes CASSYRTGDTEAFF.

The chain uses TRBV28 and TRBJ2-7; D is possibly TRBD2 (6 bases). V shed 4 bases and J shed 6 bases, with 13 bases lying between them. This CDR3 is 13 amino acids long. Germline CDR1 is MDHEN and CDR2 is SYDVKM. CDR3: CASSSLGLIEQYF. The DNA for the CDR3 is TGTGCCAGCAGTTCGTTAGGACTAATCGAGCAGTACTTC.

The chain combines TRBV6-2 or TRBV6-3 with TRBJ2-7; 7 bases agree with TRBD2. This CDR3 comprises 14 residues. The ends lost 0 bases at V and 5 bases at J; junction bases unmatched: 4. Germline V lookup: CDR1 MNHEY, CDR2 SVGEGT. The DNA for the CDR3 is TGTGCCAGCAGTTACTCGCGGGAGTTCGACGAGCAGTACTTC. This codes for CASSYSREFDEQYF.

V and J are TRBV9 and TRBJ2-1; 10 nucleotides agree with TRBD1. V shed 0 bases, J shed 9 bases, and the junction held 6 bases outside the gene matches. This CDR3 has 15 residues. CDR1 is SGDLS, CDR2 YYNGEE, per germline. The CDR3 DNA reads TGTGCCAGCAGCGTAGGCGGGACAGGGGATGGTGAGCAGTTCTTC. The encoded protein is CASSVGGTGDGEQFF.

The chain couples TRBV9 to TRBJ2-7, with TRBD2 identical over 9 bases. Trimming cost V 3 bases and J 4 bases; bases outside gene matches: 14. The germline gives CDR1 SGDLS, CDR2 YYNGEE. This CDR3 is 17 amino acids long. The CDR3 DNA reads as TGTGCCAGCAGCGGGGGACTCTGGGGTAGCGGGAGTTACGAGCAGTACTTC. This sequence encodes CASSGGLWGSGSYEQYF.

This clone has only a few counts. CDR3 coding DNA: TGCGCCAGCAGCTTGGGGGGCGAGAACACCATATATTTT. Residues: CASSLGGENTIYF. The V call is TRBV5-1, the J call TRBJ1-3; a weak D match, TRBD1 (5 bases). V shed 0 bases and J shed 7 bases, with 8 bases lying between them. Germline V gene data show CDR1 as SGHRS and CDR2 as YFSETQ. The CDR3 is made up of 13 amino acids.

In its sample, this clone was seen a few times. The rearrangement uses TRBV2 and TRBJ2-7; the match to TRBD2 covers 8 bases. V lost 6 bases to trimming and J lost 4 bases; unmatched junction nucleotides: 8. Germline CDR1 SNHLY, CDR2 FYNNEI. CDR3 size: 14 residues. CDR3 sequence: CASSGDSGEYEQYF. DNA of the CDR3: TGTGCCAGCAGCGGGGATAGCGGGGAGTACGAGCAGTACTTC.

The chain recombines TRBV9 with TRBJ1-5, with D possibly being TRBD1 (5 bases). The germline V gene has CDR1 SGDLS and CDR2 YYNGEE. The CDR3 has 15 residues. V lost 3 bases, J lost 0 bases, and 10 bases lay in between. This CDR3 is CASSGSGASNQPQHF. The DNA for the CDR3 is TGTGCCAGCAGCGGAAGCGGGGCTAGCAATCAGCCCCAGCATTTT.

The J gene is TRBJ1-5, the V gene TRBV6-4; 10 bases fit TRBD1. CDR1 is MRHNA, CDR2 SNTAGT, per germline. The CDR3 loop spans 16 amino acids. V dropped 5 bases and J dropped 3; count of bases not matched to a gene: 7. Here the CDR3 reads CASSRDRGRNNQPQHF. CDR3 bases: TGTGCCAGCAGTAGGGACAGGGGACGCAACAATCAGCCCCAGCATTTT.

The chain carries TRBV12-5 and TRBJ2-3; D possibly corresponds to TRBD2 (5 bases). The CDR3 covers 14 residues. Per the germline V gene, CDR1 is LGHNT and CDR2 is FRNRAP. Trimming shortened V by 7 bases and J by 3 bases, and 14 bases separated the two germline ends. CDR3 protein: CASARLGETDTQYF. CDR3 coding DNA: TGTGCTAGTGCCCGCCTCGGGGAGACAGATACGCAGTATTTT.

This chain connects TRBV9 to TRBJ2-7; D remains unclear. This CDR3 comprises 14 residues. Germline V CDR1 and CDR2: SGDLS, YYNGEE. Between the trimmed V and J ends, which lost 0 bases and 0 bases, there was a span of 7 bases. The CDR3 protein is CASSVVQDSYEQYF. DNA for the CDR3: TGTGCCAGCAGCGTAGTTCAGGACTCCTACGAGCAGTACTTC.

This sequence joins TRBV5-1 and TRBJ2-7; D is undetermined. The CDR3 contains 11 residues. Per germline, CDR1 SGHRS and CDR2 YFSETQ. Deletions cut 0 bases from V and 7 bases from J, with 5 bases between. CDR3 in amino acids: CASSLVGEQYF. CDR3 coding DNA: TGCGCCAGCAGCTTGGTCGGGGAGCAGTACTTC.

The V call is TRBV5-1, the J call TRBJ2-1; TRBD1 matches 8 bases. The V and J ends lost 6 bases and 4 bases, in that order; junction bases with no gene match: 9. CDR1 and CDR2 from the germline V gene are SGHRS and YFSETQ. This CDR3 has 15 amino acids. The CDR3 reads CASTSGTGGYNEQFF. CDR3 DNA: TGCGCCAGCACCTCCGGGACAGGAGGATACAATGAGCAGTTCTTC.

The J gene is TRBJ2-1, the V gene TRBV11-3; D ambiguous. The CDR3 length is 15 residues. Per the germline V gene, CDR1 is SGHNT and CDR2 is YENEEA. Trimming shortened V by 5 bases and J by 4 bases, and 15 bases separated the two germline ends. In DNA form, the CDR3 reads TGTGCCAGCAGCCAACAGACGAAGGCTTACAATGAGCAGTTCTTC. It yields the protein CASSQQTKAYNEQFF.

The CDR3 DNA is TGTGCCAGCAGCGCGGGACTAGCGGGACGGGGAGGAGAGACCCAGTACTTC. Protein product: CASSAGLAGRGGETQYF. V is TRBV27 and J is TRBJ2-5; 13 bases line up with TRBD2. Germline V CDR1 and CDR2: MNHEY, SMNVEV (reference sequence). Unmatched junction bases numbered 11, after V lost 6 bases and J lost 4 bases. This CDR3 has 17 amino acids.

This rearrangement joins TRBV5-1 to TRBJ1-3, with 8 bases fitting TRBD1. V was pared by 2 bases and J by 2 bases, with 18 bases of the junction left unmatched. The CDR3 totals 20 residues. Germline V CDR1 and CDR2: SGHRS, YFSETQ. CDR3 loop: CASSFIPGTGDGLAGNTIYF. The CDR3 DNA reads TGCGCCAGCAGCTTTATACCCGGGACAGGCGACGGCTTGGCTGGAAACACCATATATTTT.

The J gene is TRBJ2-2, the V gene TRBV9; TRBD2 aligns across 9 bases. Germline V gene lookup returns CDR1 SGDLS and CDR2 YYNGEE. The CDR3 runs to 15 residues. V lost 4 bases and J lost 6; bases outside the gene matches: 7. CDR3 coding DNA: TGTGCCAGCAGCATGGGACTAGCAAACTCCGGGGAGCTGTTTTTT. Translated, it gives CASSMGLANSGELFF.

The chain's CDR3 is CSASPIGRPGNEQFF. CDR3 coding DNA: TGCAGTGCTAGTCCCATAGGACGGCCGGGGAATGAGCAGTTCTTC. This chain connects TRBV20-1 to TRBJ2-1; a weak D match, TRBD2 (5 bases). CDR1 DFQATT and CDR2 SNEGSKA come from the germline V gene (reference sequence). Trimming pared 3 bases from V and 7 bases from J, leaving 19 bases between. The CDR3 spans 15 residues.

This sequence joins TRBV28 and TRBJ1-5; no clear D gene. The length of the CDR3 is 15 residues. The V gene's germline CDR1 is MDHEN and CDR2 SYDVKM. V lost 1 base and J lost 0, with 7 bases in between. The CDR3 loop is CASSLLENSNQPQHF. Here the CDR3 DNA reads TGTGCCAGCAGTTTATTGGAGAATAGCAATCAGCCCCAGCATTTT. The complete variable domain, with remaining parts taken from reference TRBV28 and TRBJ1-5, reads DVKVTQSSRYLVKRTGEKVFLECVQDMDHENMFWYRQDPGLGLRLIYFSYDVKMKEKGDIPEGYSVSREKKERFSLILESASTNQTSMYLCASSLLENSNQPQHFGDGTRLSIL.

The rearrangement links TRBV9 to TRBJ1-2; no clear D. CDR3 length: 14 amino acids. V was shortened by 0 bases and J by 4 bases, with 10 bases between the two germline ends. Germline V lookup: CDR1 SGDLS, CDR2 YYNGEE. This CDR3 reads CASSVDRNSYGYTF. CDR3 bases: TGTGCCAGCAGCGTAGATCGAAACTCCTATGGCTACACCTTC.

This clone was seen more than once but under ten times. The CDR3 here is CASSTVAGTMNYGYTF. For the CDR3, the DNA is TGTGCCAGCAGCACTGTCGCCGGGACAATGAACTATGGCTACACCTTC. The chain carries TRBV6-2 or TRBV6-3 and TRBJ1-2; D possibly corresponds to TRBD1 (6 bases). The germline V gene encodes CDR1 MNHEY and CDR2 SVGEGT. This CDR3 is 16 amino acids long. The V end was cut by 6 bases, the J end by 2 bases, with 19 bases between.